The rows below give T cell receptor beta chains drawn from one sample of a study of blood T cell repertoires in COVID-19. Method: immunoSEQ multiplex PCR; TCRdb's copy keeps in-frame clones and lacks some. In the table there are under 250,000 clones, 75% to 90% of which are singletons. Sequenced material: peripheral blood. Every receptor here comes from a man aged 55 to 69 who had recovered from COVID-19. Each CDR3 is given with its conserved first and last residue.

CDR3aa: CASSPPGTSGGDNTGELFF
j_gene: TRBJ2-2
v_gene: TRBV4-2

CDR3aa: CASSVSGTGRIEQYF
j_gene: TRBJ2-7
v_gene: TRBV11-2

CDR3aa: CASRPGTGVGTEAFF
j_gene: TRBJ1-1
v_gene: TRBV6-5

CDR3aa: CASSPPASGNNEQFF
j_gene: TRBJ2-1
v_gene: TRBV18

CDR3aa: CASSTGAGAQYF
j_gene: TRBJ2-5
v_gene: TRBV2

CDR3aa: CASSFDPRGTGELFF
j_gene: TRBJ2-2
v_gene: TRBV27

CDR3aa: CATELGRRLDTQYF
j_gene: TRBJ2-3
v_gene: TRBV15

CDR3aa: CTSSQELAGPTDTQYF
j_gene: TRBJ2-3
v_gene: TRBV1

CDR3aa: CASSERVYGYTF
j_gene: TRBJ1-2
v_gene: TRBV2

CDR3aa: CASSPILTGRFEKLFF
j_gene: TRBJ1-4
v_gene: TRBV16

CDR3aa: CASSPAPSSYNEQFF
j_gene: TRBJ2-1
v_gene: TRBV7-3

CDR3aa: CASSGGGGRASDTQYF
j_gene: TRBJ2-3
v_gene: TRBV5-1

CDR3aa: CASSPVYSGNTIYF
j_gene: TRBJ1-3
v_gene: TRBV19

CDR3aa: CASSHQSGRVGETQYF
j_gene: TRBJ2-5
v_gene: TRBV5-4

CDR3aa: CASSQEGQGRYGYTF
j_gene: TRBJ1-2
v_gene: TRBV4-3

CDR3aa: CASSYPGLGSYEQYF
j_gene: TRBJ2-7
v_gene: TRBV6-5

CDR3aa: CASSRSGSSYNEQFF
j_gene: TRBJ2-1
v_gene: TRBV6-5

CDR3aa: CASCLLPDTGLGELFF
j_gene: TRBJ2-2
v_gene: TRBV28

CDR3aa: CASRQLAGTLAGTQYF
j_gene: TRBJ2-3
v_gene: TRBV27

CDR3aa: CASTLPGGNEQFF
j_gene: TRBJ2-1
v_gene: TRBV6-5

CDR3aa: CASSHSGGAYEQYF
j_gene: TRBJ2-7
v_gene: TRBV5-4

CDR3aa: CASGTSGFTGELFF
j_gene: TRBJ2-2
v_gene: TRBV5-1

CDR3aa: CASKQGVSDTIYF
j_gene: TRBJ1-3
v_gene: TRBV2

CDR3aa: CASRTGGGFNEKLFF
j_gene: TRBJ1-4
v_gene: TRBV6-5

CDR3aa: CAWSVVETEQFF
j_gene: TRBJ2-1
v_gene: TRBV30

CDR3aa: CASSSDRPLPYEQYF
j_gene: TRBJ2-7
v_gene: TRBV5-6

CDR3aa: CASSPEAYYEQYF
j_gene: TRBJ2-7
v_gene: TRBV18

CDR3aa: CASSPAGAEAFF
j_gene: TRBJ1-1
v_gene: TRBV18

CDR3aa: CASSSRRGPGVNTEAFF
j_gene: TRBJ1-1
v_gene: TRBV7-9

CDR3aa: CASSFDRGGNTIYF
j_gene: TRBJ1-3
v_gene: TRBV5-6

CDR3aa: CASSWDFHGANVLTF
j_gene: TRBJ2-6
v_gene: TRBV7-9

CDR3aa: CASSYSWKGAYEQYF
j_gene: TRBJ2-7
v_gene: TRBV6-5

CDR3aa: CASSVPTGAGEQYF
j_gene: TRBJ2-7
v_gene: TRBV5-1

CDR3aa: CASSLETAANSPLHF
j_gene: TRBJ1-6
v_gene: TRBV5-1

CDR3aa: CASSLVGAGTGELFF
j_gene: TRBJ2-2
v_gene: TRBV7-3

CDR3aa: CASSAGRGQLFF
j_gene: TRBJ1-4
v_gene: TRBV2

CDR3aa: CASSLYAGGGGGNTIYF
j_gene: TRBJ1-3
v_gene: TRBV7-2

CDR3aa: CASSLIRDSSYNSPLHF
j_gene: TRBJ1-6
v_gene: TRBV18

CDR3aa: CASSQDFVRGTQYF
j_gene: TRBJ2-5
v_gene: TRBV3-1/TRBV3-2

CDR3aa: CSASYGNTNTGELFF
j_gene: TRBJ2-2
v_gene: TRBV20-1

CDR3aa: CASSLYGGTYNEQFF
j_gene: TRBJ2-1
v_gene: TRBV19

CDR3aa: CASSSRLTGGGSPLHF
j_gene: TRBJ1-6
v_gene: TRBV2

CDR3aa: CASSAGEGTGFKQYF
j_gene: TRBJ2-7
v_gene: TRBV9

CDR3aa: CSASVRGGHEQFF
j_gene: TRBJ2-1
v_gene: TRBV20-1

CDR3aa: CASSKIITGNTEAFF
j_gene: TRBJ1-1
v_gene: TRBV5-6

CDR3aa: CASSLEGQGTSPLHF
j_gene: TRBJ1-6
v_gene: TRBV5-6

CDR3aa: CASSPGLATNEKLFF
j_gene: TRBJ1-4
v_gene: TRBV11-1

CDR3aa: CASSPLQGADTQYF
j_gene: TRBJ2-3
v_gene: TRBV11-1

CDR3aa: CASSSQGQGGTEAFF
j_gene: TRBJ1-1
v_gene: TRBV5-1

CDR3aa: CASSLGTVSSYNEQFF
j_gene: TRBJ2-1
v_gene: TRBV28

CDR3aa: CASSPPLSVLAANEQFF
j_gene: TRBJ2-1
v_gene: TRBV18